This passage covers 16 T cell receptor beta chains from one sample sequenced in a study of T cells in localized non-small cell lung cancer. Assay used: immunoSEQ multiplex PCR; TCRdb lists only in-frame clones, some missing. The sample includes about 72,000 clones, roughly 81% seen only once; the top ten take approximately 13%. The sequencing here drew on peripheral blood, taken before any cancer treatment. The origin of the receptors is a female donor older than 55 with stage I lung adenocarcinoma.

The chain combines TRBV2 with TRBJ2-6; D may correspond to TRBD1 or TRBD2 (7 bases each). V was trimmed by 4 bases and J by 1 base, leaving 14 bases between them. Germline V CDR1 and CDR2: SNHLY, FYNNEI. The CDR3 runs to 17 residues. This chain's CDR3 is CASSGNRGGSGANVLTF. CDR3 coding DNA: TGTGCCAGCAGTGGGAACAGGGGAGGGTCTGGGGCCAACGTCCTGACTTTC. The full variable domain, completed using reference TRBV2 and TRBJ2-6, is EPEVTQTPSHQVTQMGQEVILRCVPISNHLYFYWYRQILGQKVEFLVSFYNNEISEKSEIFDDQFSVERPDGSNFTLKIRSTKLEDSAMYFCASSGNRGGSGANVLTFGAGSRLTVL.

The genes are TRBV6-1 and TRBJ1-1; 8 bases line up with TRBD1. This CDR3 is 13 amino acids long. Germline CDR1 reads MNHNS; CDR2 reads SASEGT. The ends lost 7 bases at V and 7 bases at J; junction bases unmatched: 8. CDR3 nucleotide sequence: TGTGCCAGCAATGACAGGGGAAGGGGTGAAGCTTTCTTT. Translation: CASNDRGRGEAFF.

The chain couples TRBV6-5 to TRBJ1-6; D remains unclear. CDR3 size: 15 residues. Germline CDR1 reads MNHEY; CDR2 reads SVGAGI. Trimming stripped 8 bases from V and 3 bases from J, with 14 bases between. The CDR3 sequence: CASSDGRVYNSPLHF. The CDR3 coding sequence is TGTGCCAGCTCGGACGGACGAGTCTATAATTCACCCCTCCACTTT.

This chain connects TRBV5-1 to TRBJ2-7; 10 bases match TRBD1. Germline V lookup: CDR1 SGHRS, CDR2 YFSETQ. The V and J ends lost 0 bases and 5 bases, in that order; junction bases with no gene match: 2. The CDR3 is 14 residues long. For the CDR3, the DNA is TGCGCCAGCAGCTTGGAGGGACAGGGGAACGAGCAGTACTTC. Translated, it gives CASSLEGQGNEQYF.

The rearrangement links TRBV7-8 to TRBJ2-1; 10 bases match TRBD1. V gave up 4 bases and J gave up 0 bases; unmatched junction bases: 6. CDR3 length: 17 amino acids. Germline V gene data show CDR1 as SGHVS and CDR2 as FQNEAQ. The CDR3 region is CASSSRGQGSSYNEQFF. CDR3 nucleotide sequence: TGTGCCAGCAGCTCAAGGGGACAGGGGAGCTCCTACAATGAGCAGTTCTTC.

The chain links TRBV5-1 to TRBJ2-5; D gene ambiguous. CDR1 is SGHRS and CDR2 is YFSETQ in the germline V gene. V was trimmed by 0 bases and J by 2 bases, leaving 11 bases between them. This CDR3 is built from 15 residues. CDR3 DNA sequence: TGCGCCAGCAGCTTGGGAGACACTACGCAAGAGACCCAGTACTTC. Translation: CASSLGDTTQETQYF. The full variable domain, with the rest looked up from reference TRBV5-1 and TRBJ2-5, is KAGVTQTPRYLIKTRGQQVTLSCSPISGHRSVSWYQQTPGQGLQFLFEYFSETQRNKGNFPGRFSGRQFSNSRSEMNVSTLELGDSALYLCASSLGDTTQETQYFGPGTRLLVL.

V and J are TRBV11-2 and TRBJ2-7, with TRBD2 matching 10 bases. Germline CDR1 SGHAT, CDR2 FQNNGV. V lost 4 bases and J lost 0; bases outside the gene matches: 12. The CDR3 runs to 18 residues. Here the CDR3 reads CASSSKKGLAVSSYEQYF. The CDR3 nucleotides are TGTGCCAGCAGCTCAAAAAAAGGACTAGCGGTAAGCTCCTACGAGCAGTACTTC. Combining the CDR3 with reference TRBV11-2 and TRBJ2-7 gives the whole variable domain EAGVAQSPRYKIIEKRQSVAFWCNPISGHATLYWYQQILGQGPKLLIQFQNNGVVDDSQLPKDRFSAERLKGVDSTLKIQPAKLEDSAVYLCASSSKKGLAVSSYEQYFGPGTRLTVT.

The rearrangement uses TRBV19 and TRBJ2-2; the D gene is possibly TRBD2 (6 bases). V lost 3 bases to trimming and J lost 4 bases, with 12 bases between them. The germline V gene encodes CDR1 LNHDA and CDR2 SQIVND (reference sequence). The CDR3 is made up of 15 amino acids. The CDR3 protein is CASSIPLAGTGELFF. The CDR3 nucleotides read TGTGCCAGTAGTATCCCACTAGCTGGCACCGGGGAGCTGTTTTTT.

In its sample, this clone was seen a few times. V usage is TRBV11-2 and J usage is TRBJ2-7, with 12 bases fitting TRBD1. The V gene's germline CDR1 is SGHAT and CDR2 FQNNGV. This CDR3 comprises 15 residues. Trimming took 5 bases from V and 5 from J; bases not matched to a gene: 7. The CDR3 DNA reads TGTGCCAGCAGCGTCGGGACAGGGGGCCACGACGAGCAGTACTTC. It encodes CASSVGTGGHDEQYF.

V usage is TRBV18 and J usage is TRBJ2-2; 14 nucleotides line up with TRBD2. CDR3 length: 17 amino acids. Trimming removed 6 bases from V and 6 bases from J; junction bases left unmatched: 9. CDR1 is KGHSH and CDR2 is LQKENI in the germline V gene. The CDR3 reads CASSPGTSGSGPGELFF. In nucleotides, the CDR3 is TGTGCCAGCTCCCCCGGGACTAGCGGGAGCGGTCCCGGGGAGCTGTTTTTT. Based on the CDR3 plus reference TRBV18 and TRBJ2-2, the full variable domain is NAGVMQNPRHLVRRRGQEARLRCSPMKGHSHVYWYRQLPEEGLKFMVYLQKENIIDESGMPKERFSAEFPKEGPSILRIQQVVRGDSAAYFCASSPGTSGSGPGELFFGEGSRLTVL.

The V and J genes are TRBV19 and TRBJ1-5; tentative D call: TRBD1 (5 bases). Germline-derived CDR1 and CDR2 are LNHDA and SQIVND (reference sequence). V was shortened by 4 bases and J by 3 bases, with 10 bases between the two germline ends. The CDR3 is 14 residues long. The CDR3 DNA is TGTGCCAGTAGTACCACAGGCCCCAATCAGCCCCAGCATTTT. Its translation: CASSTTGPNQPQHF.

This clone has more than one count but fewer than ten. This chain links TRBV7-9 with TRBJ1-1, with D tentatively TRBD1 (5 bases). This CDR3 has 15 residues. The germline gives CDR1 SEHNR, CDR2 FQNEAQ (reference sequence). The ends were cut back, 1 base at V and 8 bases at J, with 17 bases in the middle. The CDR3 DNA sequence: TGTGCCAGCAGCTTAGTCGGGGCCGGTGTTTTAGAAGCTTTCTTT. Its protein product is CASSLVGAGVLEAFF.

V and J are TRBV6-5 and TRBJ2-5; 12 nucleotides line up with TRBD2. This CDR3 is built from 15 residues. Per the germline V gene, CDR1 is MNHEY and CDR2 is SVGAGI. Losses at the gene ends were 7 bases for V and 3 bases for J; bases not matched to a gene: 6. In DNA form, the CDR3 reads TGTGCCAGCATTCCGACTAGCGGGGGTAAAGAGACCCAGTACTTC. Translation: CASIPTSGGKETQYF.

This rearrangement joins TRBV19 to TRBJ2-4; a possible D gene is TRBD2 (6 bases). This CDR3 is 15 amino acids long. V lost 5 bases and J lost 4, with 15 bases in between. Germline assignment: CDR1 LNHDA and CDR2 SQIVND (reference sequence). The CDR3 sequence: CASSAPGDQKNIQYF. The CDR3 DNA reads as TGTGCCAGTAGTGCCCCGGGGGACCAAAAAAACATTCAGTACTTC.

The V call is TRBV2, the J call TRBJ1-2; D is unclear. V lost 8 bases and J lost 5, with 15 bases in between. This CDR3 spans 13 amino acids. Germline CDR1 reads SNHLY; CDR2 reads FYNNEI. The CDR3 spells CASWAHGSYGYTF. The DNA of the CDR3 is TGTGCCAGCTGGGCGCACGGGTCATATGGCTACACCTTC.

The rearrangement links TRBV2 to TRBJ1-3; 9 bases agree with TRBD1. V was pared by 8 bases and J by 2 bases, with 7 bases of the junction left unmatched. In germline, CDR1 is SNHLY, CDR2 FYNNEI. The CDR3 sequence is 15 residues long. The CDR3, as DNA: TGTGCCAGCGACGGGGGACAGGGAACTGGAAACACCATATATTTT. This translates into CASDGGQGTGNTIYF. The variable domain in full, completed from reference TRBV2 and TRBJ1-3, reads EPEVTQTPSHQVTQMGQEVILRCVPISNHLYFYWYRQILGQKVEFLVSFYNNEISEKSEIFDDQFSVERPDGSNFTLKIRSTKLEDSAMYFCASDGGQGTGNTIYFGEGSWLTVV.